The T cell receptor (beta chain) described here comes from a study of blood T cell repertoires in COVID-19. Study-level background: T cells, B-cell-depleted T cells, or PBMCs supplied cDNA or gDNA.

V gave up 6 bases and J gave up 6 bases; unmatched junction bases: 11. The CDR3 sequence is 16 residues long. CDR1 is SNHLY and CDR2 is FYNNEI in the germline V gene. Methods used by the authors: Amplification with reference gene primers provided the estimates of nucleated cell counts. This table comes from immunoSEQ multiplex PCR, and its TCRdb copy is limited to in-frame clones, with some not included. That table furnishes V, J and clone size, whereas the DNA furnished D and trimming. In the table there are about 36,000 clones, around three quarters of which are singletons. The chain employs TRBV2 and TRBJ2-2; 9 bases line up with TRBD2. The TCR was taken from a man aged 55-75 years with active COVID-19. Sequencing was performed on peripheral blood. The CDR3 sequence: CASRAPGAGGAGELFF. CDR3 nucleotides: TGTGCCAGCAGGGCCCCCGGGGCGGGGGGGGCCGGGGAGCTGTTTTTT.